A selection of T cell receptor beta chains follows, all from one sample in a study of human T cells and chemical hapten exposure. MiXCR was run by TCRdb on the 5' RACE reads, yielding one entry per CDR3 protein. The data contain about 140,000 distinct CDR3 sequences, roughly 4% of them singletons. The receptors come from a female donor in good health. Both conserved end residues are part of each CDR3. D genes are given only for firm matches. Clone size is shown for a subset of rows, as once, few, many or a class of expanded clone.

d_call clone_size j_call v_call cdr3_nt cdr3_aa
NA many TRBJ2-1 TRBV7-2 TGTGCCAGCAGCTTAGTAGGACTAACCAATGAACAGTTCTTC CASSLVGLTNEQFF
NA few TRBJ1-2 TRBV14 TGTGCCAGCAGCCAAGTTCCCCGTGGGCATGGCTACACCTTC CASSQVPRGHGYTF
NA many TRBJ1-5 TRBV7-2 TGTGCCAGCAGCTCCCCATCGAGGCCCCAGCATTTT CASSSPSRPQHF
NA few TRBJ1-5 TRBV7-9 TGTGCCAGCAGCGCAGGTGGTAGCCAGCCCCAGCATTTT CASSAGGSQPQHF
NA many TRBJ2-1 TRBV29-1 TGCAGCGTTGTGGACGGCAGCTCCTACAATGAGCAGTTCTTC CSVVDGSSYNEQFF
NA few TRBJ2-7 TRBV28 TGTGCCAGCTGCGAACTATCCTACGAGCAGTACTTC CASCELSYEQYF
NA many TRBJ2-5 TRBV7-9 TGTGCCAGCAGCCTAGAGACCCAGTACTTC CASSLETQYF
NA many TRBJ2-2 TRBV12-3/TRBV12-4 TGTGCCAGCAGTCTCCGTCCCGGGCCCCAGGCCGGGGAGCTGTTTTTT CASSLRPGPQAGELFF
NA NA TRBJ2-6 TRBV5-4 TGTGCCAGCAGCTCATTCTCTTCGGTCTCTGGGGCCAACGTCCTGACTTTC CASSSFSSVSGANVLTF
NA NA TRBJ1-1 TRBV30 TGTGCCGGTACGACAGGTAACACTGAAGCTTTCTTT CAGTTGNTEAFF
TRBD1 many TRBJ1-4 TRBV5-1 TGCGCCAGCAGCAAGGACAGGGTGTTCGAAAAACTGTTTTTT CASSKDRVFEKLFF
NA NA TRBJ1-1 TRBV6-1 TGTGCCAGCAGTGAAAGGGGTGAAGGTAGGGCTTTCTTT CASSERGEGRAFF
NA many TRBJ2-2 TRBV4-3 TGCGCCAGCAGCCCTACCGTGGGGCGTACCGGGGAGCTGTTTTTT CASSPTVGRTGELFF
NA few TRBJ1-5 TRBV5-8 TGTGCCAGCAGCTTGGTCCCCGAATTCTATAGCAATCAGCCCCAGCATTTT CASSLVPEFYSNQPQHF
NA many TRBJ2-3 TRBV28 TGTGCCAGCAGTCTTGGACAGAGGGATACGCAGTATTTT CASSLGQRDTQYF
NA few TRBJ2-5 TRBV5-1 TGCGCCAGCAGGTCGACTAGTGGCCAAGAGACCCAGTACTTC CASRSTSGQETQYF
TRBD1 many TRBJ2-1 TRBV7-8 TGTGCCAGCAGCTCTTACAGGGGAGAATCCTACAATGAGCAGTTCTTC CASSSYRGESYNEQFF
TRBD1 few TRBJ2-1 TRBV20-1 TGCAGTGCTAGAGATCCCGGACAGGGCTCCTACAATGAGCAGTTCTTC CSARDPGQGSYNEQFF
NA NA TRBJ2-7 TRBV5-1 TGCGCCAGCAGCTTGGGACGGGCCTCCTACGAGCAGTACTTC CASSLGRASYEQYF
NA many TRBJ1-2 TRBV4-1 TGCGCCAGCAGCCAAGTGCTTGGGGAGTATGACGGCTACACCTTC CASSQVLGEYDGYTF
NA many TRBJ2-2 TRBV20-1 TGCAGTGCCGACGGGGTCACCGGGGAGCTGTTTTTT CSADGVTGELFF
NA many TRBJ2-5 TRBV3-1 TGTGCCAGCAGCCAAGATTTGGCAAAAGAGACCCAGTACTTC CASSQDLAKETQYF
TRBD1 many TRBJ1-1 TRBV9 TGTGCCAGCAGCGTAAGCGGACAGGGTCATACTGAAGCTTTCTTT CASSVSGQGHTEAFF
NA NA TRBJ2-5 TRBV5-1 TGCGCCAGCAGCTTGAGGGGGGAAGAGACCCAGTACTTC CASSLRGEETQYF
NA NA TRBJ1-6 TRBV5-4 TGTGCCAGCTCAGGGGAGGCCTCACCCCTCCACTTT CASSGEASPLHF
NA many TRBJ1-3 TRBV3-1 TGTGCCAGCAGCCATGGCCTCTCTGGAAACACCATATATTTT CASSHGLSGNTIYF
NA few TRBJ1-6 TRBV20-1 TGCAGTGCTAGTCGACCTGTTCTCTATAATTCACCCCTCCACTTT CSASRPVLYNSPLHF
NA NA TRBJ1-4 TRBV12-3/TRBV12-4 TGTGCCAGCAGTCCCGGCGGGGGGCGCACTAATGAAAAACTGTTTTTT CASSPGGGRTNEKLFF
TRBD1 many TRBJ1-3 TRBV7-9 TGTGCCAGCAGCTTAGGGGGACAGGGAATCGGAAACACCATATATTTT CASSLGGQGIGNTIYF
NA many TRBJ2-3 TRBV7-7 TGTGCCAGCAGCTTTAGCACAGATCGTAGCACAGATACGCAGTATTTT CASSFSTDRSTDTQYF
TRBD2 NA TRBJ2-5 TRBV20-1 TGCAGTGCTCCCCATTCGATCCCTAGCGGGGTCCTCGGGACCCAGTACTTC CSAPHSIPSGVLGTQYF
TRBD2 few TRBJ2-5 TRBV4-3 TGCGCCAGCAGCCAAGATATTAGCGGGACAAAGAAGAAGACCCAGTACTTC CASSQDISGTKKKTQYF
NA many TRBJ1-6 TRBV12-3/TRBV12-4 TGTGCCAGCAGTTTAGTCGGAAATTCACCCCTCCACTTT CASSLVGNSPLHF
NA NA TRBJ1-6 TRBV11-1 TGTGCCAGCAGCTCCCAGCGGACACGGAATTCACCCCTCCACTTT CASSSQRTRNSPLHF
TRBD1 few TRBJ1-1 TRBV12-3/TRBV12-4 TGTGCCAGCAGCCCGGGACAGATATGGGGGACTGAAGCTTTCTTT CASSPGQIWGTEAFF
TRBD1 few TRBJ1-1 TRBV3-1 TGTGCCAGCAGCCAAGGACGTGACAGGGCTTGTAACACTGAAGCTTTCTTT CASSQGRDRACNTEAFF
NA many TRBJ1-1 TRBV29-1 TGCAGCGTTGGACTATCGAGGGCCAGTGAAGCTTTCTTT CSVGLSRASEAFF
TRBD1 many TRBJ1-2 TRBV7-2 TGTGCCAGCAGCTTAGAAGGGCAGGGGGCGAACTATGGCTACACCTTC CASSLEGQGANYGYTF
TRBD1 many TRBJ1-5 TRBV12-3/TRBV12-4 TGTGCCACAAAAAGGGACAGGAGGTCCCCCCTTGTTTTT CATKRDRRSPLVF
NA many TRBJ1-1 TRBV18 TGTGCCAGCTCACAGGGGCTTGTCACTGAAGCTTTCTTT CASSQGLVTEAFF
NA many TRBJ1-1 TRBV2 TGTGCCAGCAGCTTGGACAGTCCCAACACTGAAGCTTTCTTT CASSLDSPNTEAFF
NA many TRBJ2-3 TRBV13 TGTGCCAGCAGCTTAGACTCCTTGGGTACCACAGATACGCAGTATTTT CASSLDSLGTTDTQYF
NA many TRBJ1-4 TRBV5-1 TGCGCCAGCAGCTTCGGAAGTAGTGAAAAACTGTTTTTT CASSFGSSEKLFF
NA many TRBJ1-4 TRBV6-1 TGTGCCAGCAGACCCGGGACTTACAATGAAAAACTGTTTTTT CASRPGTYNEKLFF
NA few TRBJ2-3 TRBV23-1 TGCGCCAGCAGTCATGTCGACCGGAAGCACTGGGCAGATACGCAGTATTTT CASSHVDRKHWADTQYF
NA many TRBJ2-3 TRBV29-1 TGCAGCGTCCCAGGGGGGTGGACAGATACGCAGTATTTT CSVPGGWTDTQYF
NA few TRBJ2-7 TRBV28 TGTGCCAGCATCGAGGCCTCATTTGGCTTTGACGAGCAGTACTTC CASIEASFGFDEQYF
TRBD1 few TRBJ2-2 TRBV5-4 TGTGCCAGCAGCCCAGGACAGGGAAAAACCGGGGAGCTGTTTTTT CASSPGQGKTGELFF
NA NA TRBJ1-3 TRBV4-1 TGCGCCAGCAGCCGCTTCCCCTTTCAGGTGCAAATCTCTGGAAACACCATATATTTT CASSRFPFQVQISGNTIYF
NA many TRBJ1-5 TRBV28 TGTGCCAGCAGACCTTCCGGGACAATGATCGATCAGCCCCAGCATTTT CASRPSGTMIDQPQHF
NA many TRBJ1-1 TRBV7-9 TGTGCCAGCAGACGAAAGACAGGAGCGAACACTGAAGCTTTCTTT CASRRKTGANTEAFF
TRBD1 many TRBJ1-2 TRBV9 TGTGCCAGCAGCCGGACAGGGGCCAGCCTCAACTATGGCTACACCTTC CASSRTGASLNYGYTF
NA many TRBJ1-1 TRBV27 TGTGCCAGCAGTTTACTACAGGGCCGAGAAGCTTTCTTT CASSLLQGREAFF
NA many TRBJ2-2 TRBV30 TGTGCCTGGAGTATGGTTACCGGGGAGCTGTTTTTT CAWSMVTGELFF
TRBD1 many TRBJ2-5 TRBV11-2 TGTGCCAGCAGCTTAGCGGGACAGGGGGCTGAGACCCAGTACTTC CASSLAGQGAETQYF